These T cell receptor beta chains were read from a single sample in a study of T cell responses to AZD1222 COVID-19 vaccine. Profiled with immunoSEQ multiplex PCR; TCRdb holds only in-frame clones, not every one. The sample yields some 150,000 clones, roughly nine tenths seen once. Sequencing was performed on peripheral blood, taken on day 0 of AZD1222 vaccination. These receptors all stem from an adult in good health. Both conserved end residues are part of each CDR3. The D gene is left open where the match is weak. Only part of the rows carry a size: once, few, many, or a class if the clone is expanded.

size	D	V	J	CDR3	DNA
.	.	TRBV5-1	TRBJ1-2	CASSLIPGGHGYTF	TGCGCCAGCAGCTTGATTCCCGGGGGCCATGGCTACACCTTC
few	.	TRBV6-1	TRBJ2-7	CASSEGYEQYF	TGTGCCAGCAGTGAGGGATACGAGCAGTACTTC
few	TRBD1	TRBV6-1	TRBJ1-3	CASRDGTGYGNTIYF	TGTGCCAGCAGGGACGGGACAGGGTATGGAAACACCATATATTTT
once	.	TRBV24-1	TRBJ2-1	CATSLGSYNEQFF	TGTGCCACCAGTTTGGGCAGCTACAATGAGCAGTTCTTC
.	TRBD2	TRBV18	TRBJ2-3	CASSRVRLAGGQGTDTQYF	TGTGCCAGCTCACGAGTGAGACTAGCGGGAGGCCAGGGGACAGATACGCAGTATTTT
.	.	TRBV4-2	TRBJ1-2	CASSQKGIYGYTF	TGTGCCAGCAGCCAAAAGGGCATCTATGGCTACACCTTC
.	.	TRBV7-8	TRBJ1-1	CASTTALGWPEAFF	TGTGCCAGCACCACCGCGTTAGGGTGGCCTGAAGCTTTCTTT
.	.	TRBV27	TRBJ1-1	CASSFQGLLSDTEAFF	TGTGCCAGCAGTTTTCAAGGGTTATTGAGTGACACTGAAGCTTTCTTT
few	TRBD1	TRBV13	TRBJ1-2	CASSTTGGGYTF	TGTGCCAGCAGTACGACAGGGGGCGGCTACACCTTC
.	.	TRBV3-1/TRBV3-2	TRBJ2-5	CASSQDYAQETQYF	TGTGCCAGCAGCCAAGATTATGCCCAAGAGACCCAGTACTTC
.	TRBD1	TRBV11-3	TRBJ1-4	CASSGDRGEKLFF	TGTGCCAGCAGCGGGGACAGGGGCGAAAAACTGTTTTTT
.	.	TRBV6-5	TRBJ2-1	CASSYSGLNNEQFF	TGTGCCAGCAGTTACTCGGGGCTTAACAATGAGCAGTTCTTC
.	TRBD1	TRBV7-9	TRBJ2-3	CASSTYRGRTDTQYF	TGTGCCAGCAGCACCTACAGGGGACGCACAGATACGCAGTATTTT
.	.	TRBV19	TRBJ1-1	CASSRGRATEAFF	TGTGCCAGTAGTAGAGGTAGGGCCACTGAAGCTTTCTTT
.	.	TRBV12-1	TRBJ2-3	CASSSGTGSTDTQYF	TGTGCCAGCAGCTCGGGGACAGGGAGCACAGATACGCAGTATTTT
few	.	TRBV4-3	TRBJ1-2	CASSRIVTGPHYGYTF	TGCGCCAGCAGCCGCATCGTTACAGGTCCCCACTATGGCTACACCTTC
.	TRBD1	TRBV18	TRBJ1-2	CASSPVDRVGYGYTF	TGTGCCAGCTCACCGGTAGACAGGGTGGGCTATGGCTACACCTTC